The following is a T cell receptor (beta chain) sequence with its context. Its antigen specificity is not known. Base quality data are lacking; no much larger clone is found one base away. TCRbeta CDR3 regions were amplified from genomic DNA using the immunoSEQ Assay, a bias-controlled multiplex PCR. The study's processing was this. The number of nucleated cells in each sample was estimated from the amplification of reference gene primers within the assay. To quantify the absolute abundance of each unique TCRbeta CDR3 rearrangement, sequence reads were collapsed and filtered. For each sample, productive Simpson clonality was calculated as the square root of Simpson's diversity index across productive rearrangements. Sourced from immuneACCESS, this table was stored by TCRdb with only in-frame sequences that have V and J called. A share of the clones is absent; for the studies checked, an unresolved V gene accounts for under half, and the remainder has no known explanation. The DNA was the basis for D and trimming; V, J and clone size are from that table. This sample holds over 100,000 clones; around 86% were observed only once. Approximately 10% of the sample comes from the top ten.

One collaborating source in Seattle enrolled patients during active infection and followed them longitudinally through the course of disease. Collaborating institutions collected whole blood in K2EDTA tubes following their own protocols. For TCRbeta analysis, collaborators shipped samples in one of three forms: frozen whole blood, isolated PBMCs, or DNA extracted from either of those sample types. This entry is derived from a study of blood T cell repertoires in COVID-19 (dated by TCRdb to 2018 to 2020). With respect to the entire study: Samples covering the acute and convalescent phases of COVID-19 were provided by collaborators in the United States, Italy and Spain. The material from the prospective study consisted of cDNA or gDNA derived from T cells, B-cell-depleted T cells, or PBMCs. Subjects who had been exposed to COVID-19, were actively infected with it, or had recovered from it provided the deeply sampled blood TCRbeta repertoires that made up the dataset. The repertoires were made available in a free public database intended to serve as a resource for research on the immune response to SARS-CoV-2. Samples came from the ongoing ImmuneRACE study (first 160 participants) plus 1,254 subjects from 6 global collaborators. A de-identified subject ID, COVID-19 status, age in years and sex were almost always included in the sample metadata. Where available, HLA class I and class II types were taken from metadata supplied by the sample provider and were not determined by assay-based typing.

Trimming costs V 4 bases and J 2 bases, and their ends lie 13 bases apart. CDR3 length: 15 amino acids, cysteine to phenylalanine. Only the CDR3 portion is preserved as DNA: 45 bases, with reading frame beginning at the first base. For CDR1 and CDR2, the germline V gene lists SGDLS and YYNGEE. Study-wide findings and limitations: The amount of clinical and demographic metadata varied by source and participant and was provided uncurated.

Sequencing used peripheral blood. The clonotype was recovered from a woman in her 70s with COVID-19, enrolled during active disease. In this chain, TRBV9 is recombined with TRBJ1-5; TRBD1 could be the D gene, as 5 bases match. The DNA reads TGTGCCAGCAGCCCGGCGGGGGGGGGCAATCAGCCCCAGCATTTT. Its coded protein is CASSPAGGGNQPQHF.